This T cell receptor beta chain was obtained from a study of T-cell reconstitution after alpha-beta-depleted transplantation in children. It was with unique molecular identifiers that the TCRbeta library was prepared. In TCRdb, the PCR reads were re-called with MiXCR into one record per CDR3 protein. The table has some 240,000 distinct CDR3 sequences, 12% seen once. This clonotype has ten or more counts. This CDR3 has 14 residues. Germline CDR1 LGHNA, CDR2 YNFKEQ. Trimming left V 2 bases short and J 1 base short, with 8 bases between. V gene TRBV4-2 combines with J gene TRBJ2-5; no firm D call. This receptor was identified in a human donor who donated a stem cell graft to a child with acute lymphoblastic leukemia. The material sequenced was PBMCs from the stem cell graft donor, taken from the stem cell graft. CDR3 protein: CASSQSQAQETQYF. Written as DNA, the CDR3 is TGTGCCAGCAGCCAAAGTCAGGCCCAAGAGACCCAGTACTTC.